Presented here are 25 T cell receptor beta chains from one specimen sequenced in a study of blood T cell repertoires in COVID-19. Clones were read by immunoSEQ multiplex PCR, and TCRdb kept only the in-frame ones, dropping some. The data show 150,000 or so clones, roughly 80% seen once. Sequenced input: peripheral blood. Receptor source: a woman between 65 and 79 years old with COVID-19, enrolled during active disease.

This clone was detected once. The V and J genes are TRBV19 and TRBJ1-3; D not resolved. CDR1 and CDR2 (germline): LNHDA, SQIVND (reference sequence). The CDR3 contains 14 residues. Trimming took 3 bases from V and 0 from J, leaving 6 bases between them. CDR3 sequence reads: CASSIGISGNTIYF. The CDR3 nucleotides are TGTGCCAGTAGTATCGGTATCTCTGGAAACACCATATATTTT.

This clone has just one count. The CDR3 nucleotides are TGCGCCAGCAGCTTAATGGGAGGTACGCAGTATTTT. Encoded protein: CASSLMGGTQYF. The chain links TRBV5-1 to TRBJ2-3; D perhaps matches TRBD2 (6 bases). V gave up 2 bases and J gave up 8 bases, with 9 bases separating them. This CDR3 region has 12 residues. Looked up from germline, CDR1 is SGHRS and CDR2 is YFSETQ.

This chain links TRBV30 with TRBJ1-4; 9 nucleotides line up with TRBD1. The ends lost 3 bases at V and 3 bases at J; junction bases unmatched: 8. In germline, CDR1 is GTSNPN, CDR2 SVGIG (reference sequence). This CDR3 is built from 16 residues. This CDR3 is CAWSGDRVRSNEKLFF. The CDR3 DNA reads TGTGCCTGGAGCGGGGACAGGGTGAGGTCTAATGAAAAACTGTTTTTT.

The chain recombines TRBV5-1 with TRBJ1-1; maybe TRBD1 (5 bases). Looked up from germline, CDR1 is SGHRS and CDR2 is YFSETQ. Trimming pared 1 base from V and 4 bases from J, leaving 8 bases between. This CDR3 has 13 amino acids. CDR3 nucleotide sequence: TGCGCCAGCAGCTTGCAGGGCCTCACTGAAGCTTTCTTT. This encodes CASSLQGLTEAFF.

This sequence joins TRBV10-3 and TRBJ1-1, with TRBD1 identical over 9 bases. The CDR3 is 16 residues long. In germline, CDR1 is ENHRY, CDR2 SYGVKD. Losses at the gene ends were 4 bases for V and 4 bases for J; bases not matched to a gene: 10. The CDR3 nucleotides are TGTGCCATCAGTGGAGCGGACAGGGGTGCGGGCACTGAAGCTTTCTTT. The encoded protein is CAISGADRGAGTEAFF.

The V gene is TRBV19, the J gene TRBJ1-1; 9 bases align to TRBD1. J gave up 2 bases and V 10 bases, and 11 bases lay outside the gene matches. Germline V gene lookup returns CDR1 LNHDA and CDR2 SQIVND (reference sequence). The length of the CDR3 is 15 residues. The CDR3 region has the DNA TGTGCCATCAGGACAGGGGATCACTCTAACACTGAAGCTTTCTTT. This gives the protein CAIRTGDHSNTEAFF.

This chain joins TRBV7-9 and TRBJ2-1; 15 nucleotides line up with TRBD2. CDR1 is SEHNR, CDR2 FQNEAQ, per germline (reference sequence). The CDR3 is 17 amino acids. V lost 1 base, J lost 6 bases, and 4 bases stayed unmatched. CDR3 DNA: TGTGCCAGCAGCTTAGGTGGACTAGCGGGGGGGCCCAATGAGCAGTTCTTC. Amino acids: CASSLGGLAGGPNEQFF.

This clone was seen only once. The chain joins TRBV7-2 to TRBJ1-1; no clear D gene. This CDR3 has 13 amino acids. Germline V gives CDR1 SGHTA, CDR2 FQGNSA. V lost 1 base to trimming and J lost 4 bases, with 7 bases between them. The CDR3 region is CASSLGGRTEAFF. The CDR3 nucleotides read TGTGCCAGCAGCTTAGGAGGGCGCACTGAAGCTTTCTTT.

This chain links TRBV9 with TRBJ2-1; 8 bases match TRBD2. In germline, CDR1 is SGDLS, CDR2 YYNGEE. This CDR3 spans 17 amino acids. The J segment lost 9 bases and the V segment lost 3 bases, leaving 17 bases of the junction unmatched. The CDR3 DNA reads TGTGCCAGCAGCGGCGGAGGGACTAGATTCGCTATCGGTGAGCAGTTCTTC. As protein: CASSGGGTRFAIGEQFF.

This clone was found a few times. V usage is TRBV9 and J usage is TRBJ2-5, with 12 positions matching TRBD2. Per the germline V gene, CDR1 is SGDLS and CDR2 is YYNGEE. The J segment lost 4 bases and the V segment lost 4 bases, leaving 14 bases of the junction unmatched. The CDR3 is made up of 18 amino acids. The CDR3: CASSQGHLLAGGGETQYF. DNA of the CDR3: TGTGCCAGCAGCCAAGGACACCTACTAGCGGGGGGCGGAGAGACCCAGTACTTC.

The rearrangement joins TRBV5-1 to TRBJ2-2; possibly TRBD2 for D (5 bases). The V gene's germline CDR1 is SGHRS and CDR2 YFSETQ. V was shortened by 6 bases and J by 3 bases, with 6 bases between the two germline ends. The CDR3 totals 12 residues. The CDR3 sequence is CASKRDTGELFF. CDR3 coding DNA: TGCGCCAGCAAGAGGGACACCGGGGAGCTGTTTTTT.

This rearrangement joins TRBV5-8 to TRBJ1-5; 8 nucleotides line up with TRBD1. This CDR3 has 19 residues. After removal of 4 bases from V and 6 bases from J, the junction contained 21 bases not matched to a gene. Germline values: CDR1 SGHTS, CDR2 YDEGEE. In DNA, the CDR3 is TGTGCCAGCAGCCTCCCGACAGGGGCACAGGGGCGTTTTAGTCAGCCCCAGCATTTT. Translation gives CASSLPTGAQGRFSQPQHF.

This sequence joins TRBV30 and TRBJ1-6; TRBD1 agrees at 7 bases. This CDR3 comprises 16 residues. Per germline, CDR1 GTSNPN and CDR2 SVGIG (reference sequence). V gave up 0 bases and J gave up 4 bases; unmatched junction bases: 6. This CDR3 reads CAWSVSQGQYNSPLHF. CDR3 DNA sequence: TGTGCCTGGAGTGTTTCTCAGGGACAGTATAATTCACCCCTCCACTTT.

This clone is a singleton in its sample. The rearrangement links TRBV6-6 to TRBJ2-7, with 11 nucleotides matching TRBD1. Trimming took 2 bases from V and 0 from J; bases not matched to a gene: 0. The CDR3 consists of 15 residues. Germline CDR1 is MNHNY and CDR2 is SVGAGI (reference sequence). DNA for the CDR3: TGTGCCAGCAGTTACGGGACAGGGGGCTCCTACGAGCAGTACTTC. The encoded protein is CASSYGTGGSYEQYF.

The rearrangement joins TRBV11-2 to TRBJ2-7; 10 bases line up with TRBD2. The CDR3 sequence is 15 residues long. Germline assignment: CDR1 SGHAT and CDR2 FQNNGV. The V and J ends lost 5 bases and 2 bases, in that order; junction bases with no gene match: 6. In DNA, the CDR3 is TGTGCCAGCAGCCCTAGCGGGGGTGTACCCTACGAGCAGTACTTC. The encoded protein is CASSPSGGVPYEQYF.

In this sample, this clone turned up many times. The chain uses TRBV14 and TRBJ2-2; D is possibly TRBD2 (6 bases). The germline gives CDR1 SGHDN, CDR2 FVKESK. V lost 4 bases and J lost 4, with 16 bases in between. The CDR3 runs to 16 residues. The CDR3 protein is CASSPTYGGGTGELFF. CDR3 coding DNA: TGTGCCAGCAGCCCCACCTACGGGGGTGGCACCGGGGAGCTGTTTTTT. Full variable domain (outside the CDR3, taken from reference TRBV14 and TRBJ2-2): EAGVTQFPSHSVIEKGQTVTLRCDPISGHDNLYWYRRVMGKEIKFLLHFVKESKQDESGMPNNRFLAERTGGTYSTLKVQPAELEDSGVYFCASSPTYGGGTGELFFGEGSRLTVL.

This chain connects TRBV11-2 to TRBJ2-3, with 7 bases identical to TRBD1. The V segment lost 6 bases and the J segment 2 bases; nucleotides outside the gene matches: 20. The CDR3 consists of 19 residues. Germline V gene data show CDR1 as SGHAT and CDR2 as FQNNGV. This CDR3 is CASRSLRGQELRYTDTQYF. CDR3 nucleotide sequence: TGTGCCAGCAGAAGTCTACGAGGACAGGAGCTTAGATACACAGATACGCAGTATTTT.

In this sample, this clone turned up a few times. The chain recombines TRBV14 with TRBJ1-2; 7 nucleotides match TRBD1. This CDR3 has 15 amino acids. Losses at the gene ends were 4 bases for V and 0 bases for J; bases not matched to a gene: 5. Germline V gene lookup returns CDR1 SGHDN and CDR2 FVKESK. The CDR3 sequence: CASSRGTDSNYGYTF. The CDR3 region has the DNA TGTGCCAGCAGCCGAGGGACAGACTCTAACTATGGCTACACCTTC.

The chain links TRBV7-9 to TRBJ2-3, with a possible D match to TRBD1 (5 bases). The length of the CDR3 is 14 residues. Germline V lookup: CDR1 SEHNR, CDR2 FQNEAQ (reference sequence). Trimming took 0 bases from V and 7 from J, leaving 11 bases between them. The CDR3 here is CASSLAQRGNTQYF. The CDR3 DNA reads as TGTGCCAGCAGCTTAGCGCAAAGGGGAAATACGCAGTATTTT.

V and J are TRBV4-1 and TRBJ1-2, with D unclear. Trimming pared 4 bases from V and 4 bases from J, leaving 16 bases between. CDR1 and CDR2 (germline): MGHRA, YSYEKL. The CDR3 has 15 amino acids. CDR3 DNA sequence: TGCGCCAGCAGCCCAACCGATCGAGAGGGCTATGGCTACACCTTC. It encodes CASSPTDREGYGYTF.

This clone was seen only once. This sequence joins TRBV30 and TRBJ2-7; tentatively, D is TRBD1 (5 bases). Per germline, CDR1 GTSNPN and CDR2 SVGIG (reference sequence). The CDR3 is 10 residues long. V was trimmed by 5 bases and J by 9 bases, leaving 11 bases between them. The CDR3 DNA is TGTGCCTGGGGGGCGGTGGTGCAGTACTTC. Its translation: CAWGAVVQYF.

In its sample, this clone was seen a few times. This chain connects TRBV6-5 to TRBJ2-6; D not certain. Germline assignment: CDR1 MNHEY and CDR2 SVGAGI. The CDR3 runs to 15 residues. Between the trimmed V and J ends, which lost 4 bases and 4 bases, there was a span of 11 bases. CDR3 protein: CASSSPSRGANVLTF. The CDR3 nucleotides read TGTGCCAGCAGTTCGCCTTCGCGGGGGGCCAACGTCCTGACTTTC.

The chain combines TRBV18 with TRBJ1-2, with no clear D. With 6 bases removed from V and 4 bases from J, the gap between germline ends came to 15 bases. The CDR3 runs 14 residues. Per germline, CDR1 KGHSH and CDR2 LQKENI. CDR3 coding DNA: TGTGCCAGCTCCCGTCAAGAGGGAGTCTATGGCTACACCTTC. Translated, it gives CASSRQEGVYGYTF.

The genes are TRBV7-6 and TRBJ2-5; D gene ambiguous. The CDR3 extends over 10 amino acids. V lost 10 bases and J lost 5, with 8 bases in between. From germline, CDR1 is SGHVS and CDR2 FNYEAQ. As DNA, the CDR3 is TGTGCCACCTACTTGGAGACCCAGTACTTC. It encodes CATYLETQYF.

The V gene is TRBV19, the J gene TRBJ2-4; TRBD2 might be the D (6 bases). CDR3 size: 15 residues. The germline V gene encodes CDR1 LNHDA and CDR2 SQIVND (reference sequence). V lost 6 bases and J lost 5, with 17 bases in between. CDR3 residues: CASSPEGLGQNIQYF. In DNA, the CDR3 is TGTGCCAGTAGCCCTGAGGGACTTGGGCAAAACATTCAGTACTTC. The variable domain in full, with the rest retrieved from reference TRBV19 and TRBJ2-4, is DGGITQSPKYLFRKEGQNVTLSCEQNLNHDAMYWYRQDPGQGLRLIYYSQIVNDFQKGDIAEGYSVSREKKESFPLTVTSAQKNPTAFYLCASSPEGLGQNIQYFGAGTRLSVL.